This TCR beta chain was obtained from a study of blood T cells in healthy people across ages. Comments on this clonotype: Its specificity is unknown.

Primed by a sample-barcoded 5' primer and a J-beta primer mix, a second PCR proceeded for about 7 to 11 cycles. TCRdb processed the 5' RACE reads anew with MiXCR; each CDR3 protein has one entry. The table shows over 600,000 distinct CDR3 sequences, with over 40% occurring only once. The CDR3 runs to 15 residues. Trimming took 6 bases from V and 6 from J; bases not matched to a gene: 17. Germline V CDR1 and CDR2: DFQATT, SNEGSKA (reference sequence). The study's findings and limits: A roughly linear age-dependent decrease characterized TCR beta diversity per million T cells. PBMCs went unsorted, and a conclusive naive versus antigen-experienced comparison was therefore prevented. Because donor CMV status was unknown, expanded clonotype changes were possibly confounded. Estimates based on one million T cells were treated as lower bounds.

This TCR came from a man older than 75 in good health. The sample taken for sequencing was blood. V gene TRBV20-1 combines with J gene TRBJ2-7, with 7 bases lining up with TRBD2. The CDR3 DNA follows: TGCAGTGCCTCTCACGGGCGGCAGCCGGGAGGCGAGCAGTACTTC. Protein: CSASHGRQPGGEQYF.